This entry lists 28 T cell receptor beta chains sequenced from one sample in a study of T cell responses to AZD1222 COVID-19 vaccine. Repertoires were generated with immunoSEQ multiplex PCR, while TCRdb's copy carries only in-frame clones and drops some. The profile covers approximately 150,000 clones, with about 92% appearing a single time and around 2.5% taken by the ten largest. Specimen: peripheral blood, collected on day 0 of AZD1222 vaccination. Source of these receptors: an adult in good health.

This clone was recorded only once. The genes are TRBV28 and TRBJ1-2; D is uncertain. CDR1 and CDR2 from the germline V gene are MDHEN and SYDVKM. V was pared by 5 bases and J by 3 bases, with 7 bases between. The CDR3 is made up of 12 amino acids. CDR3 sequence reads: CASSAMDYGYTF. The CDR3 region has the DNA TGTGCCAGCAGTGCCATGGACTATGGCTACACCTTC.

This clone showed up just once. The chain carries TRBV9 and TRBJ2-7; 8 bases agree with TRBD2. CDR3 length: 14 residues. Germline V CDR1 and CDR2: SGDLS, YYNGEE. With 4 bases clipped from V and 5 bases from J, the junction kept 8 bases outside the gene matches. The CDR3 sequence is CASSSRGGENEQYF. DNA of the CDR3: TGTGCCAGCAGCTCTCGGGGGGGCGAGAACGAGCAGTACTTC.

V usage is TRBV21-1 and J usage is TRBJ1-6; TRBD1, as called in the table, went unchecked against the DNA. TRBV21-1 is designated a pseudogene. CDR3 size: 15 residues. The DNA of the CDR3 is TGTGCCAGCATACCCGGGACACCTGATAATTCACCCCTCCACTTT. It encodes CASIPGTPDNSPLHF.

This clone was counted a single time. The chain is built from TRBV5-1 and TRBJ1-2; possibly TRBD1 for D (6 bases). V was shortened by 4 bases and J by 4 bases, with 20 bases between the two germline ends. CDR3 length equals 16 residues. CDR1 and CDR2 (germline): SGHRS, YFSETQ. CDR3 residues: CASSAEASRGSYGYTF. CDR3 bases: TGCGCCAGCAGCGCGGAGGCATCTAGGGGGAGCTATGGCTACACCTTC.

The chain recombines TRBV10-2 with TRBJ2-5; perhaps TRBD1 as D (5 bases). CDR1 WSHSY and CDR2 SAAADI come from the germline V gene. The CDR3 contains 13 residues. Trimming left V 3 bases short and J 1 base short, with 6 bases between. The CDR3: CASSETGQETQYF. The DNA of the CDR3 is TGCGCCAGCAGTGAAACAGGCCAAGAGACCCAGTACTTC.

The chain links TRBV7-2 to TRBJ1-6; TRBD1 agrees at 11 bases. Unmatched junction bases numbered 6, after V lost 5 bases and J lost 0 bases. The CDR3 loop spans 18 amino acids. Germline assignment: CDR1 SGHTA and CDR2 FQGNSA. The CDR3 is CASSDRTGGYSYNSPLHF. The DNA for the CDR3 is TGTGCCAGCAGCGACCGGACAGGGGGCTACTCCTATAATTCACCCCTCCACTTT.

This clone was recorded only once. The V call is TRBV18, the J call TRBJ2-1; 9 nucleotides align to TRBD1. The CDR3 contains 15 residues. Germline V lookup: CDR1 KGHSH, CDR2 LQKENI. Trimming removed 2 bases from V and 4 bases from J; junction bases left unmatched: 3. CDR3 in amino acids: CASSPDGTGYNEQFF. CDR3 in DNA: TGTGCCAGCTCACCAGACGGGACAGGGTACAATGAGCAGTTCTTC.

The CDR3 region has the DNA TGTGCCAGCAGCGGACTGGCTAACAATGAGCAGTTCTTC. Encoded protein: CASSGLANNEQFF. This chain uses TRBV5-4 with TRBJ2-1, with a possible D match to TRBD2 (5 bases). The germline V gene has CDR1 SGHNT and CDR2 YYREEE (reference sequence). The CDR3 has 13 residues. V gave up 4 bases and J gave up 5 bases, with 10 bases separating them.

V is TRBV10-3 and J is TRBJ2-3; 11 bases are a match to TRBD2. The ends lost 6 bases at V and 2 bases at J; junction bases unmatched: 1. The CDR3 runs 14 residues. Germline V lookup: CDR1 ENHRY, CDR2 SYGVKD. CDR3 bases: TGTGCCATCAGGACTAGCGGGGTCACAGATACGCAGTATTTT. Translated: CAIRTSGVTDTQYF.

The rearrangement uses TRBV5-1 and TRBJ2-5; TRBD2 agrees at 10 bases. The CDR3 length is 17 residues. Germline CDR1 SGHRS, CDR2 YFSETQ. V was clipped by 0 bases and J by 0 bases; unmatched bases: 5. The DNA for the CDR3 is TGCGCCAGCAGCTTGGCTCCGACTAGCGGGTACCAAGAGACCCAGTACTTC. It translates to CASSLAPTSGYQETQYF.

The chain couples TRBV18 to TRBJ1-1; unclear D gene. Germline CDR1 reads KGHSH; CDR2 reads LQKENI. The V and J ends lost 2 bases and 8 bases respectively, with 9 bases between them. CDR3 length equals 12 residues. Here the CDR3 reads CASSPGPAEAFF. CDR3 DNA: TGTGCCAGCTCACCAGGACCCGCGGAAGCTTTCTTT.

This clone occurred once. The genes are TRBV6-5 and TRBJ1-2, with TRBD1 matching over 8 bases. Losses at the gene ends were 5 bases for V and 4 bases for J; bases not matched to a gene: 0. CDR3 length equals 12 residues. Germline CDR1 MNHEY, CDR2 SVGAGI. In DNA form, the CDR3 reads TGTGCCAGCAGTACAGGGGGCTATGGCTACACCTTC. Translating it yields CASSTGGYGYTF.

This chain connects TRBV19 to TRBJ1-2; TRBD1 aligns across 7 bases. This CDR3 has 16 amino acids. V lost 7 bases and J lost 0; bases outside the gene matches: 11. CDR1 and CDR2 (germline): LNHDA, SQIVND (reference sequence). The CDR3 sequence is CASNYLRGQPNYGYTF. The CDR3 DNA follows: TGTGCCAGTAATTATCTAAGGGGACAGCCTAACTATGGCTACACCTTC.

The chain uses TRBV4-1 and TRBJ2-1; a weak D match, TRBD1 (5 bases). Germline loops: CDR1 MGHRA, CDR2 YSYEKL. V was shortened by 1 base and J by 9 bases, with 10 bases between the two germline ends. The CDR3 loop spans 13 amino acids. This CDR3 is CASSQGPTGEQFF. As DNA, the CDR3 is TGCGCCAGCAGCCAAGGGCCTACAGGTGAGCAGTTCTTC.

This rearrangement joins TRBV7-2 to TRBJ2-1; 10 nucleotides align to TRBD2. The V segment lost 5 bases and the J segment 7 bases; nucleotides outside the gene matches: 8. The germline V gene encodes CDR1 SGHTA and CDR2 FQGNSA. The CDR3 is 15 residues long. In DNA, the CDR3 is TGTGCCAGCAGCCTCGGACTAGCGGTAGGGAATGAGCAGTTCTTC. Its protein is CASSLGLAVGNEQFF.

The chain links TRBV11-3 to TRBJ2-3; weak D call: TRBD2 (6 bases). Germline assignment: CDR1 SGHNT and CDR2 YENEEA. V dropped 1 base and J dropped 0 bases, with 14 bases sitting between them. This CDR3 has 17 amino acids. CDR3 amino acids: CASSLVGDSFSTDTQYF. The CDR3 region has the DNA TGTGCCAGCAGCTTAGTTGGGGACTCCTTTAGCACAGATACGCAGTATTTT. The full variable domain, in which reference TRBV11-3 and TRBJ2-3 provide the parts outside the CDR3, is EAGVVQSPRYKIIEKKQPVAFWCNPISGHNTLYWYLQNLGQGPELLIRYENEEAVDDSQLPKDRFSAERLKGVDSTLKIQPAELGDSAVYLCASSLVGDSFSTDTQYFGPGTRLTVL.

The CDR3 DNA sequence: TGTGCCAGCAGCGACCTACTCGGGGGTTCACCCCTCCACTTT. Amino acids: CASSDLLGGSPLHF. The rearrangement links TRBV9 to TRBJ1-6; TRBD1 is a possible D gene (5 bases). The CDR3 extends over 14 amino acids. The germline V gene encodes CDR1 SGDLS and CDR2 YYNGEE. The V and J ends lost 3 bases and 9 bases respectively, with 13 bases between them. The full variable domain, completed using reference TRBV9 and TRBJ1-6, is DSGVTQTPKHLITATGQRVTLRCSPRSGDLSVYWYQQSLDQGLQFLIQYYNGEERAKGNILERFSAQQFPDLHSELNLSSLELGDSALYFCASSDLLGGSPLHFGNGTRLTVT.

J is TRBJ2-7 and V is TRBV5-5; no clear D gene. The CDR3 contains 14 residues. V shed 3 bases and J shed 3 bases, with 13 bases lying between them. Germline V gene lookup returns CDR1 SGHKS and CDR2 YYEKEE (reference sequence). CDR3 amino acids: CASSSGQSNYEQYF. As DNA, the CDR3 is TGTGCCAGCAGCTCCGGGCAGTCTAACTACGAGCAGTACTTC.

On this clone: In the same sample, other DNA sequences code for this CDR3. V is TRBV28 and J is TRBJ1-1; tentative D call: TRBD1 (5 bases). Germline V gives CDR1 MDHEN, CDR2 SYDVKM. V lost 2 bases and J 0 bases, leaving 7 bases between the germline ends. This CDR3 spans 14 amino acids. CDR3 residues: CASSLGGVNTEAFF. CDR3 bases: TGTGCCAGCAGTTTAGGAGGGGTGAACACTGAAGCTTTCTTT.

The chain joins TRBV4-2 to TRBJ1-2; D is unresolved. Trimming took 2 bases from V and 1 from J, leaving 11 bases between them. Germline V gene lookup returns CDR1 LGHNA and CDR2 YNFKEQ. The CDR3 loop spans 15 amino acids. The CDR3, as DNA: TGTGCCAGCAGCCAAAAGATAGAGGATAACTATGGCTACACCTTC. It is translated as CASSQKIEDNYGYTF.

The chain has TRBV6-5 and TRBJ2-7; the match to TRBD1 covers 7 bases. This CDR3 region has 14 residues. Germline V CDR1 and CDR2: MNHEY, SVGAGI. J was trimmed by 7 bases and V by 5 bases; bases with no gene match: 11. The chain's CDR3 is CASSLLTGRGEQYF. The CDR3, as DNA: TGTGCCAGCAGTCTCTTGACAGGGCGTGGGGAGCAGTACTTC.

The rearrangement joins TRBV6-5 to TRBJ1-2; TRBD1 agrees at 8 bases. Unmatched junction bases numbered 8, after V lost 6 bases and J lost 5 bases. This CDR3 comprises 14 residues. CDR1 and CDR2 from the germline V gene are MNHEY and SVGAGI. CDR3 sequence: CASRNDRGGYGYTF. CDR3 in DNA: TGTGCCAGCAGGAACGACAGGGGCGGGTATGGCTACACCTTC.

The rearrangement links TRBV18 to TRBJ2-2, with 9 bases that match TRBD2. Losses at the gene ends were 0 bases for V and 5 bases for J; bases not matched to a gene: 4. Germline loops: CDR1 KGHSH, CDR2 LQKENI. This CDR3 is built from 16 residues. The DNA of the CDR3 is TGTGCCAGCTCACCACCGGGACTAGCTATGACCGGGGAGCTGTTTTTT. It is translated as CASSPPGLAMTGELFF.

J is TRBJ2-5 and V is TRBV5-1; a possible D gene is TRBD2 (5 bases). The CDR3 totals 17 residues. Per germline, CDR1 SGHRS and CDR2 YFSETQ. Deletions cut 0 bases from V and 0 bases from J, with 15 bases between. The CDR3 DNA is TGCGCCAGCAGCTTGGACGGAATTAGCGCTAACCAAGAGACCCAGTACTTC. Its protein is CASSLDGISANQETQYF.

This clone was detected once. In DNA form, the CDR3 reads TGCAGTGCTAGTAGGCGTCGCACTAGCGGTTCAGAGCAGTACTTC. This gives the protein CSASRRRTSGSEQYF. V is TRBV20-1 and J is TRBJ2-7; 8 nucleotides line up with TRBD2. This CDR3 contains 15 residues. Trimming took 3 bases from V and 7 from J; bases not matched to a gene: 14. CDR1 is DFQATT and CDR2 is SNEGSKA in the germline V gene (reference sequence).

A single count supports this clone. The chain couples TRBV29-1 to TRBJ1-6; no definite D call. Germline loops: CDR1 SQVTM, CDR2 ANQGSEA. The V end lost 0 bases, the J end lost 4 bases, and 16 bases lay between the germline ends. The CDR3 runs to 17 residues. CDR3 nucleotide sequence: TGCAGCGTTGAAGAGGAGGAGGCAGGTGTGTATAATTCACCCCTCCACTTT. This encodes CSVEEEEAGVYNSPLHF.

The gene calls are TRBV11-2 and TRBJ1-2, with 11 bases fitting TRBD1. Germline CDR1 SGHAT, CDR2 FQNNGV. The V gene end was trimmed by 3 bases and the J gene end by 6 bases; junction bases not matched to a gene: 3. The CDR3 consists of 14 residues. The CDR3 region is CASSFGTGGDGYTF. The DNA of the CDR3 is TGTGCCAGCAGCTTCGGGACAGGGGGGGATGGCTACACCTTC.

This clone was seen only once. V and J are TRBV10-1 and TRBJ2-5; 11 bases are a match to TRBD2. Germline V lookup: CDR1 WNHNN, CDR2 SYGVQD (reference sequence). The length of the CDR3 is 15 residues. Trimming removed 4 bases from V and 2 bases from J; junction bases left unmatched: 3. CDR3 loop: CASSALAGGQETQYF. The CDR3 region has the DNA TGCGCCAGCAGTGCATTAGCGGGAGGGCAAGAGACCCAGTACTTC.